Listed below are T cell receptor beta chains from one sample, sequenced in a study of early T cells in non-severe SARS-CoV-2 infection. MiXCR, run by TCRdb on the 5' RACE reads, gives a single entry per CDR3 protein. Among more than 80,000 distinct CDR3 sequences, approximately 13% were seen once, and the ten largest hold about 1.5%. Source material: whole blood. Every receptor here comes from an adult who was a healthcare worker with PCR-confirmed SARS-CoV-2 infection or an uninfected control (not recorded which). The CDR3 runs from the conserved cysteine through the conserved F or W. A D gene is named only where the DNA matches it firmly. Expanded clones get a size class; other rows say once, few or many, or leave the size out.

>TRBD1|TRBV27|11|NA|TRBJ1-1
TGTGCCAGCACCAGGGGGGGCGAAGCTTTCTTT
CASTRGGEAFF
>TRBD1|TRBV4-3|15|few|TRBJ1-6
TGCGCCAGCAGCCAAGAGACAGGGGAAAGTTCACCCCTCCACTTT
CASSQETGESSPLHF
>NA|TRBV4-3|13|few|TRBJ2-7
TGCGCCAGCAGCCAAGGAGGTAGCTACGAGCAGTACTTC
CASSQGGSYEQYF
>NA|TRBV7-8|14|many|TRBJ1-5
TGTGCCAGCAGCTTAGAGGGGGGCCGCCAGCCCCAGCATTTT
CASSLEGGRQPQHF
>TRBD2|TRBV2|14|NA|TRBJ2-7
TGTGCCAGCACGGTAGCGGGGGGTACCTACGAGCAGTACTTC
CASTVAGGTYEQYF
>NA|TRBV5-1|16|many|TRBJ2-6
TGCGCCAGCAGCTTGGCGGGGTCCTCTGGGGCCAACGTCCTGACTTTC
CASSLAGSSGANVLTF
>NA|TRBV7-2|12|NA|TRBJ2-3
TGTGCCTGGAGGGCCAAAACAGATACGCAGTATTTT
CAWRAKTDTQYF
>NA|TRBV9|13|many|TRBJ2-1
TGTGCCAGCAGCGGAATGTCTGGGAATGAGCAGTTCTTC
CASSGMSGNEQFF
>NA|TRBV19|12|NA|TRBJ2-2
TGTGCCAGTAGTACTAATCCCGGGGAGCTGTTTTTT
CASSTNPGELFF
>NA|TRBV29-1|12|few|TRBJ1-1
TGCAGCGTTGAAGAAGTAGAGGGCGAAGCTTTCTTT
CSVEEVEGEAFF
>TRBD1|TRBV10-3|15|few|TRBJ2-7
TGTGCCACCCGGGGTGGGGGACAGGGGGCCTACGAGCAGTACTTC
CATRGGGQGAYEQYF
>TRBD2|TRBV28|22|many|TRBJ2-1
TGTGCCAGCAGTTCCCTAACTCCGGGACTAGCGGGGGGGCCAGGATCCTACAATGAGCAGTTCTTC
CASSSLTPGLAGGPGSYNEQFF
>NA|TRBV7-2|13|many|TRBJ1-3
TGTGCCAGCAGCCGGGAATCTGGAAACACCATATATTTT
CASSRESGNTIYF
>NA|TRBV18|14|few|TRBJ2-5
TGTGCCAGCTCACAGGGACGCCGAAGGGAGACCCAGTACTTC
CASSQGRRRETQYF
>TRBD1|TRBV20-1|15|many|TRBJ1-1
TGCAGTGCTAGAGCACCAGGACAGGGAGTCACTGAAGCTTTCTTT
CSARAPGQGVTEAFF
>NA|TRBV7-9|13|NA|TRBJ1-2
TGTGCCAGCAGCTATAGTGGATCCTATGGCTACACCTTC
CASSYSGSYGYTF
>TRBD1|TRBV2|13|few|TRBJ1-1
TGTGCCAGCTTGGGACAGGGGGCTACTGAAGCTTTCTTT
CASLGQGATEAFF
>NA|TRBV7-9|17|NA|TRBJ2-1
TGTGCCAGCAGCTTAGAAGGCGGGGGCCACTCCTACAATGAGCAGTTCTTC
CASSLEGGGHSYNEQFF
>NA|TRBV10-3|15|few|TRBJ2-6
TGTGCCATCAGTCGGCAGGTCTCTGGGGCCAACGTCCTGACTTTC
CAISRQVSGANVLTF
>NA|TRBV20-1|12|few|TRBJ2-5
TGCAGTGCTTCGGAGCGGGTCGTATCGCAGTACTTC
CSASERVVSQYF
>NA|TRBV14|16|medium-sized|TRBJ1-1
TGTGCCAGCAGTCCACAACTCGCCTCGGGGTCGCGTGGGGCTTTCTTT
CASSPQLASGSRGAFF
>NA|TRBV6-2/TRBV6-3|14|NA|TRBJ1-2
TGTGCCAGCAGCCCTGGACGGACCCTCTATGGCTACACCTTC
CASSPGRTLYGYTF
>TRBD1|TRBV19|15|many|TRBJ2-3
TGTGCCAGTAGTACGTGGACAGGGGGCACAGATACGCAGTATTTT
CASSTWTGGTDTQYF
>NA|TRBV11-2|14|many|TRBJ2-7
TGTGCCAGCAGCTTAGGATTGGGTTCCTACGAGCAGTACTTC
CASSLGLGSYEQYF
>NA|TRBV7-2|17|many|TRBJ1-4
TGTGCCAGCAGCTTTGGGCTCCAGATAGGGTTGGGTGAAAAACTGTTTTTT
CASSFGLQIGLGEKLFF
>NA|TRBV14|14|NA|TRBJ1-6
TGTGCCAGCAGCCAGGGCCGCTTTAATTCACCCCTCCACTTT
CASSQGRFNSPLHF
>NA|TRBV5-1|14|many|TRBJ2-1
TGCGCCAGCAGCTTGACAGGTGGCTACAATGAGCAGTTCTTC
CASSLTGGYNEQFF
>NA|TRBV20-1|15|NA|TRBJ1-1
TGCAGTGCTAGAGATCGGGTAACAGGGTACACTGAAGCTTTCTTT
CSARDRVTGYTEAFF
>NA|TRBV20-1|14|few|TRBJ2-2
TGCAGTGCTGTGGGGCAGGGAAAGACCGGGGAGCTGTTTTTT
CSAVGQGKTGELFF
>NA|TRBV15|16|NA|TRBJ1-6
TGTGCCACCAGCAGAGATCCCCGACAGGATAATTCACCCCTCCACTTT
CATSRDPRQDNSPLHF
>NA|TRBV7-2|13|many|TRBJ1-1
TGTGCCAGCAGCTGGAACAGGGACACTGAAGCTTTCTTT
CASSWNRDTEAFF
>TRBD1|TRBV10-3|14|NA|TRBJ1-1
TGTGCCATCAGACCAGGGGGCGTGAACACTGAAGCTTTCTTT
CAIRPGGVNTEAFF
>NA|TRBV12-3/TRBV12-4|13|few|TRBJ1-2
TGTGCCAGCAGTTTCAGCCTCTCCTATGGCTACACCTTC
CASSFSLSYGYTF
>NA|TRBV9|16|many|TRBJ1-3
TGTGCCAGCAGCGTGACTCCTGGGGGTGAAGTAAACACCATATATTTT
CASSVTPGGEVNTIYF
>NA|TRBV27|12|few|TRBJ1-2
TGTGCCAGCACCACGGGGGCGAATGGCTACACCTTC
CASTTGANGYTF
>NA|TRBV5-1|17|many|TRBJ2-1
TGCGCCAGCAGCTTGGCTCGGCCAGGGGAATACTACAATGAGCAGTTCTTC
CASSLARPGEYYNEQFF
>TRBD1|TRBV6-4|14|many|TRBJ2-1
TGTGCCAGCAGCTCGGGACAGCCAAACAATGAGCAGTTCTTC
CASSSGQPNNEQFF
>NA|TRBV29-1|13|NA|TRBJ2-3
TGCAGCGTTGATAGGTCTAGCACAGATACGCAGTATTTT
CSVDRSSTDTQYF
>TRBD1|TRBV6-2/TRBV6-3|14|many|TRBJ2-7
TGTGCCAGCAGTTCATGGACAGGGTCCTACGAGCAGTACTTC
CASSSWTGSYEQYF
>NA|TRBV29-1|12|NA|TRBJ2-5
TGCAGCGTTGGGGTCAAGGTCGAGACCCAGTACTTC
CSVGVKVETQYF
>NA|TRBV28|15|many|TRBJ2-2
TGTGCCAGCAGTTTAGGACAAACGAACACCGGGGAGCTGTTTTTT
CASSLGQTNTGELFF
>TRBD1|TRBV4-3|16|many|TRBJ1-1
TGCGCCAGCAGCCAAGATCAGGGACAGCCGAACACTGAAGCTTTCTTT
CASSQDQGQPNTEAFF